This TCR beta chain was documented in a study of OX40 agonist ivuxolimab in advanced cancers. Overall study: Earlier anti-PD-1, anti-PD-L1 or anti-CTLA-4 therapy was permitted; around 40% had received some.

The data were produced by immunoSEQ multiplex PCR, yet TCRdb's version contains in-frame clones alone and is incomplete. Here the sample spans some 29,000 clones, about nine tenths being singletons. Points on this clone: Its antigen is still unknown.

Study observations and caveats: Expanded peripheral T-cell antigen specificity went undetermined.

Germline assignment: CDR1 MNHEY and CDR2 SVGAGI. This CDR3 region has 13 residues. Deletions cut 3 bases from V and 5 bases from J, with 10 bases between. This clonotype was obtained from an adult with an advanced solid tumor such as melanoma, head and neck, liver or kidney cancer. The gene calls are TRBV6-5 and TRBJ1-1; weak D call: TRBD1 (5 bases). The sample in question was CD4+ or CD8+ T cells sorted from blood, obtained in a trial of the OX40 agonist ivuxolimab. The CDR3 DNA reads TGTGCCAGCAGTTATTTGGGGCAGACTGAAGCTTTCTTT. Amino acids: CASSYLGQTEAFF.